Listed here are 31 T cell receptor beta chains from one sample, sequenced in a study of T-cell reconstitution after alpha-beta-depleted transplantation in children. Unique molecular identifiers tagged the TCRbeta library. A single record per CDR3 protein comes from TCRdb applying MiXCR to the PCR reads. The repertoire consists of some 840,000 distinct CDR3 sequences, with about 15% occurring once and the leading ten covering roughly 5%. Source: PBMCs, mostly from graft donor cells, taken 360 days after TCRalphabeta/CD19-depleted stem cell transplant. These receptors were obtained from a male patient younger than 18 who had a stem cell transplant for acute lymphoblastic leukemia, so the T cells may come from the graft donor.

This sequence joins TRBV24-1 and TRBJ2-5, with TRBD1 matching over 10 bases. The CDR3 is made up of 17 amino acids. The junction had 10 bases not matched to a gene; V was cut back by 3 bases and J by 4 bases. From germline, CDR1 is KGHDR and CDR2 SFDVKD. CDR3 DNA: TGTGCCACCAGTGATCCCGCCTGGGACAGGGGAGGAGAGACCCAGTACTTC. It specifies CATSDPAWDRGGETQYF.

In its sample, this clonotype was seen a few times. The genes are TRBV12-3 or TRBV12-4 and TRBJ2-2; 14 positions match TRBD2. CDR3 size: 17 residues. Trimming took 6 bases from V and 2 from J; bases not matched to a gene: 5. This chain's CDR3 is CASRAGTSGGNTGELFF. The CDR3 coding sequence is TGTGCCAGCAGGGCTGGGACTAGCGGGGGAAACACCGGGGAGCTGTTTTTT.

This chain links TRBV21-1 with TRBJ2-7; TRBD2 is the table's D call and was not checked against the DNA. TRBV21-1 has pseudogene status. The CDR3 extends over 20 amino acids. DNA of the CDR3: TGTGCCAGCAGCAAGGGGGGACTAGCGGGAGGTACGTCAGGATCCTACGAGCAGTACTTC. Translation: CASSKGGLAGGTSGSYEQYF.

This chain connects TRBV19 to TRBJ2-1, with a possible D match to TRBD1 (6 bases). The CDR3 extends over 15 amino acids. Trimming took 6 bases from V and 8 from J, leaving 20 bases between them. Looked up from germline, CDR1 is LNHDA and CDR2 is SQIVND (reference sequence). CDR3 nucleotide sequence: TGTGCCAGTAGCCCCAGGCAGGGACCAGGGGATGAGCAGTTCTTC. Translated: CASSPRQGPGDEQFF. Filled out from reference TRBV19 and TRBJ2-1, the complete variable domain reads DGGITQSPKYLFRKEGQNVTLSCEQNLNHDAMYWYRQDPGQGLRLIYYSQIVNDFQKGDIAEGYSVSREKKESFPLTVTSAQKNPTAFYLCASSPRQGPGDEQFFGPGTRLTVL.

This clonotype was seen only a few times. The V gene is TRBV5-4, the J gene TRBJ2-1; 8 nucleotides match TRBD2. The CDR3 is 15 amino acids. The germline V gene encodes CDR1 SGHNT and CDR2 YYREEE (reference sequence). V gave up 2 bases and J gave up 8 bases; unmatched junction bases: 9. CDR3 bases: TGTGCCAGCAGCTTTCCGGGACTAGTAATGGATGAGCAGTTCTTC. Its translation is CASSFPGLVMDEQFF.

The genes are TRBV10-3 and TRBJ1-3; perhaps TRBD1 as D (5 bases). V gave up 8 bases and J gave up 4 bases, with 12 bases separating them. Germline CDR1 is ENHRY and CDR2 is SYGVKD. The CDR3 length is 13 residues. DNA of the CDR3: TGTGCCATCGCATCAGGGTGGGGAAACACCATATATTTT. Translated: CAIASGWGNTIYF.

This clonotype turned up a few times. V and J are TRBV12-3 or TRBV12-4 and TRBJ2-2, with TRBD2 matching over 8 bases. This CDR3 contains 18 residues. Trimming removed 3 bases from V and 1 base from J; junction bases left unmatched: 10. The CDR3 reads CASSFYSGVFVNTGELFF. In DNA form, the CDR3 reads TGTGCCAGCAGTTTTTATAGCGGGGTCTTTGTGAACACCGGGGAGCTGTTTTTT.

V and J are TRBV7-9 and TRBJ2-1; 10 nucleotides match TRBD2. The trim removed 2 bases at V and 8 bases at J, leaving 12 bases unmatched. The CDR3 length is 17 residues. Germline CDR1 reads SEHNR; CDR2 reads FQNEAQ (reference sequence). Here the CDR3 reads CASSLWLGSGRFDEQFF. Here the CDR3 DNA reads TGTGCCAGCAGCTTATGGCTGGGTAGCGGGAGGTTCGATGAGCAGTTCTTC.

This chain uses TRBV20-1 with TRBJ1-5, with D possibly matching TRBD1 (5 bases). Germline lookup yields CDR1 DFQATT and CDR2 SNEGSKA (reference sequence). The length of the CDR3 is 16 residues. Trimming shortened V by 3 bases and J by 0 bases, and 15 bases separated the two germline ends. The CDR3 sequence is CSARSGGIGSNQPQHF. CDR3 sequence (DNA): TGCAGTGCTAGGAGCGGGGGGATAGGTAGCAATCAGCCCCAGCATTTT.

This clonotype was recorded a few times. The chain couples TRBV13 to TRBJ1-6; D gene ambiguous. CDR3 size: 18 residues. Trimming took off 0 bases at V and 1 base at J, with 13 bases between the two ends. CDR1 is PRHDT and CDR2 is FYEKMQ in the germline V gene (reference sequence). CDR3 in amino acids: CASSLGQGRNSYNSPLHF. CDR3 sequence (DNA): TGTGCCAGCAGCTTAGGCCAAGGACGGAATTCCTATAATTCACCCCTCCACTTT. The whole variable domain, filled in from reference TRBV13 and TRBJ1-6, reads AAGVIQSPRHLIKEKRETATLKCYPIPRHDTVYWYQQGPGQDPQFLISFYEKMQSDKGSIPDRFSAQQFSDYHSELNMSSLELGDSALYFCASSLGQGRNSYNSPLHFGNGTRLTVT.

The chain has TRBV28 and TRBJ1-2; 8 nucleotides match TRBD1. Germline V CDR1 and CDR2: MDHEN, SYDVKM. V lost 6 bases and J lost 7; bases outside the gene matches: 7. This CDR3 has 13 amino acids. CDR3 coding DNA: TGTGCCAGCAGGCAGGACAGGGTCTCTGGCTACACCTTC. Translated, it gives CASRQDRVSGYTF.

This clonotype showed up just a few times. The chain carries TRBV29-1 and TRBJ2-5; D perhaps matches TRBD1 (6 bases). The CDR3 runs 13 residues. Deletions cut 6 bases from V and 5 bases from J, with 16 bases between. Per the germline V gene, CDR1 is SQVTM and CDR2 is ANQGSEA. CDR3 bases: TGCAGCGTGAGGTACAGGGAAGGGGAGACCCAGTACTTC. The encoded protein is CSVRYREGETQYF.

V is TRBV5-1 and J is TRBJ1-1; D is possibly TRBD1 (5 bases). Germline loops: CDR1 SGHRS, CDR2 YFSETQ. CDR3 length equals 16 residues. Trimming left V 3 bases short and J 6 bases short, with 21 bases between. CDR3 nucleotide sequence: TGCGCCAGCAGCTGGATACCGGGACCAGGGAGTGCTGAAGCTTTCTTT. Amino acid sequence: CASSWIPGPGSAEAFF.

This chain connects TRBV27 to TRBJ1-5; D possibly corresponds to TRBD1 (5 bases). The V end was cut by 4 bases, the J end by 3 bases, with 13 bases between. This CDR3 contains 15 residues. CDR1 is MNHEY, CDR2 SMNVEV, per germline (reference sequence). CDR3 DNA: TGTGCCAGCAGTTCGGCAGGGACTATCAATCAGCCCCAGCATTTT. It encodes CASSSAGTINQPQHF.

The sample holds a few counts of this clonotype. This chain joins TRBV11-3 and TRBJ2-7, with a weak D call TRBD2 (5 bases). Trimming pared 0 bases from V and 1 base from J, leaving 19 bases between. CDR1 is SGHNT, CDR2 YENEEA, per germline. CDR3 length equals 18 residues. CDR3 DNA: TGTGCCAGCAGCTTAGATCTCCCTCTTGGACTGACGTCCTACGAGCAGTACTTC. Protein sequence: CASSLDLPLGLTSYEQYF.

This clonotype was detected a few times. The chain employs TRBV25-1 and TRBJ2-3; D uncertain. Germline V gene data show CDR1 as MGHDK and CDR2 as SYGVNS. V gave up 0 bases and J gave up 0 bases, with 10 bases separating them. The CDR3 spans 16 residues. The CDR3 DNA sequence: TGTGCCAGCAGTGAATATCACCTCGCTAGCACAGATACGCAGTATTTT. This gives the protein CASSEYHLASTDTQYF.

The rearrangement uses TRBV7-9 and TRBJ2-1; unclear D gene. Germline CDR1 and CDR2: SEHNR and FQNEAQ (reference sequence). There are 17 residues in the CDR3. Trimming cost V 5 bases and J 4 bases, with 21 bases left between them. The CDR3 reads CASSPLSGSGPYNEQFF. CDR3 nucleotide sequence: TGTGCCAGCAGCCCCCTGAGTGGGTCGGGCCCGTACAATGAGCAGTTCTTC.

The V gene is TRBV5-6, the J gene TRBJ2-6; D call uncertain. The germline CDR1 and CDR2 sequences are SGHDT and YYEEEE. The CDR3 is made up of 15 amino acids. V was pared by 1 base and J by 0 bases, with 5 bases between. CDR3 region: CASSLLNSGANVLTF. The CDR3 DNA reads TGTGCCAGCAGCTTGTTGAACTCTGGGGCCAACGTCCTGACTTTC.

In its sample, this clonotype was seen a few times. This sequence joins TRBV7-9 and TRBJ2-2; possible D gene TRBD1, 6 bases. This CDR3 comprises 14 residues. Germline V gene lookup returns CDR1 SEHNR and CDR2 FQNEAQ (reference sequence). The V and J ends lost 5 bases and 2 bases respectively, with 9 bases between them. CDR3 nucleotides: TGTGCCAGCAGCCAACAGGGTAACACCGGGGAGCTGTTTTTT. Protein product: CASSQQGNTGELFF. Complete variable domain (other parts from reference TRBV7-9 and TRBJ2-2): DTGVSQNPRHKITKRGQNVTFRCDPISEHNRLYWYRQTLGQGPEFLTYFQNEAQLEKSRLLSDRFSAERPKGSFSTLEIQRTEQGDSAMYLCASSQQGNTGELFFGEGSRLTVL.

This clonotype was counted between two and nine times. CDR3 bases: TGCAGCGTTGTGAGGCTAGCGGTATACAATGAGCAGTTCTTC. This translates into CSVVRLAVYNEQFF. The chain uses TRBV29-1 and TRBJ2-1; TRBD2 agrees at 7 bases. The CDR3 loop spans 14 amino acids. V trimming: 4 bases; J trimming: 4 bases; junction bases outside the gene matches: 7. CDR1 is SQVTM and CDR2 is ANQGSEA in the germline V gene.

This clonotype came up many times. This sequence joins TRBV6-5 and TRBJ2-3; D may be TRBD2 (5 bases). This CDR3 has 15 residues. Germline assignment: CDR1 MNHEY and CDR2 SVGAGI. V dropped 2 bases and J dropped 3 bases, with 12 bases sitting between them. The DNA for the CDR3 is TGTGCCAGCAGTTACGGGCTAGCTTCTACAGATACGCAGTATTTT. Translated, it gives CASSYGLASTDTQYF.

Ten or more counts support this clonotype. The conserved closing phenylalanine or tryptophan is absent in this CDR3, likely reflecting a read error. It is unclear where the CDR3 begins or ends on the DNA, so no DNA is shown, and the CDR3 is as TCRdb lists it. The chain links TRBV14 to TRBJ2-1; the D call TRBD2 from the table was never checked on the DNA. Looked up from germline, CDR1 is SGHDN and CDR2 is FVKESK. 17 amino acids form the CDR3, both terminal residues included. The CDR3: CASSQVKTTSGILGLFL.

This clonotype has a handful of counts. This chain links TRBV4-1 with TRBJ2-3; D might be TRBD2 (6 bases). Per the germline V gene, CDR1 is MGHRA and CDR2 is YSYEKL. Trimming took 4 bases from V and 0 from J, leaving 14 bases between them. This CDR3 is 16 amino acids long. CDR3 sequence (DNA): TGCGCCAGCAGCCTGCTTCCTGGGACTAGCACAGATACGCAGTATTTT. Translation gives CASSLLPGTSTDTQYF.

This chain connects TRBV27 to TRBJ1-2; perhaps TRBD1 as D (6 bases). Looked up from germline, CDR1 is MNHEY and CDR2 is SMNVEV (reference sequence). The CDR3 sequence is 13 residues long. The germline V and J ends were trimmed by 0 bases and 6 bases, with 8 bases remaining between them. CDR3 loop: CASSLSDRNGYTF. The DNA for the CDR3 is TGTGCCAGCAGTTTATCAGACAGGAATGGCTACACCTTC.

Ten or more counts support this clonotype. The rearrangement links TRBV20-1 to TRBJ2-1; TRBD1 matches at 8 bases. In germline, CDR1 is DFQATT, CDR2 SNEGSKA (reference sequence). The CDR3 spans 14 residues. V gave up 2 bases and J gave up 2 bases; unmatched junction bases: 2. CDR3 sequence: CSARKTGAYNEQFF. The CDR3 DNA sequence: TGCAGTGCTAGAAAGACAGGGGCCTACAATGAGCAGTTCTTC.

The chain uses TRBV5-1 and TRBJ2-6, with D possibly being TRBD2 (5 bases). This CDR3 is built from 18 residues. Trimming pared 0 bases from V and 0 bases from J, leaving 13 bases between. The germline V gene has CDR1 SGHRS and CDR2 YFSETQ. In DNA form, the CDR3 reads TGCGCCAGCAGCTTGGAGAGGGCCCCACTCTCTGGGGCCAACGTCCTGACTTTC. Translated: CASSLERAPLSGANVLTF.

This clonotype was recorded once. The chain couples TRBV5-1 to TRBJ2-5; the D gene could be TRBD1 or TRBD2 (5 bases each). The V end was cut by 0 bases, the J end by 3 bases, with 9 bases between. The CDR3 has 14 residues. Germline loops: CDR1 SGHRS, CDR2 YFSETQ. CDR3 sequence (DNA): TGCGCCAGCAGCTTGGTTCTGGGGGAAGAGACCCAGTACTTC. The encoded protein is CASSLVLGEETQYF.

The V gene is TRBV12-3 or TRBV12-4, the J gene TRBJ2-7; D is undetermined. Trimming removed 7 bases from V and 9 bases from J, with 25 bases in between. This CDR3 spans 15 amino acids. The CDR3 nucleotides read TGTGCCAGCAAAGGAACCGAGGCCAGATCGCAAGGGCAGTACTTC. Translated, it gives CASKGTEARSQGQYF.

This clonotype was seen a few times. The rearrangement uses TRBV7-8 and TRBJ1-5; D uncertain. Looked up from germline, CDR1 is SGHVS and CDR2 is FQNEAQ. The CDR3 runs to 15 residues. Trimming took off 2 bases at V and 9 bases at J, with 17 bases between the two ends. The chain's CDR3 is CASSLLSGPETPQHF. Here the CDR3 DNA reads TGTGCCAGCAGCTTATTATCGGGTCCGGAGACGCCCCAGCATTTT. The complete variable domain, with remaining parts taken from reference TRBV7-8 and TRBJ1-5, reads GAGVSQSPRYKVAKRGQDVALRCDPISGHVSLFWYQQALGQGPEFLTYFQNEAQLDKSGLPSDRFFAERPEGSVSTLKIQRTQQEDSAVYLCASSLLSGPETPQHFGDGTRLSIL.

This clonotype appeared a few times. Here the CDR3 reads CASSSWAPGSWNEQFF. CDR3 in DNA: TGTGCCAGCAGTTCTTGGGCCCCAGGGAGTTGGAATGAGCAGTTCTTC. This chain joins TRBV7-2 and TRBJ2-1; D may be TRBD1 or TRBD2 (5 bases each). V shed 6 bases and J shed 7 bases, with 22 bases lying between them. CDR1 is SGHTA, CDR2 FQGNSA, per germline. The length of the CDR3 is 16 residues.

The chain recombines TRBV12-5 with TRBJ2-7, with D possibly being TRBD1 (5 bases). Trimming removed 7 bases at V and 0 bases at J, with 10 bases between. Germline V lookup: CDR1 LGHNT, CDR2 FRNRAP. CDR3 length: 13 residues. CDR3 coding DNA: TGTGCTAGTGCCCTGACAGTCTCCTACGAGCAGTACTTC. Translating gives CASALTVSYEQYF.